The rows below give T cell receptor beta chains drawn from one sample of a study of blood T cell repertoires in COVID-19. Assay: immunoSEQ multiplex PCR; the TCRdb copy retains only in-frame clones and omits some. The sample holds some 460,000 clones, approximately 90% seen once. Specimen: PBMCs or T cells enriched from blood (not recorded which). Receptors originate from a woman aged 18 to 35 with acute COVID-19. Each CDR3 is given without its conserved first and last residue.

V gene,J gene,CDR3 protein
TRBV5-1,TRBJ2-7,ASSLAEGGEQY
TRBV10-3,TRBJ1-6,AISESTGSPLH
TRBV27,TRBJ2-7,ASSFQTRLVYEQY
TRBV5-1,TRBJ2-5,ASSLGDRGETQY
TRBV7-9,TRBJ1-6,ASSFTTGEGSPLH
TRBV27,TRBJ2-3,ASSSGGGTQY
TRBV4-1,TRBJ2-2,ASRVASGKTGELF
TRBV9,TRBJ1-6,ASSVVSDSPLH
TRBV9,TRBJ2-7,ASSGTGGSTYEQY
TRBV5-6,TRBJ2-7,ASSLGLYEQY
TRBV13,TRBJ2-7,ASSLPGSSYEQY
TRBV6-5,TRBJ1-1,ASSPDRGEAF
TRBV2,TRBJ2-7,ASSEYRGPYEQY
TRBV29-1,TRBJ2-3,SVEARGLADTQY
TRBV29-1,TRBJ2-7,SVEGTGRYEQY
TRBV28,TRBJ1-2,ATTSADYGYT
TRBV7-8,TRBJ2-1,ASSLAGGARNEQF
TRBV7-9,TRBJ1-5,ASSPGRTYSNQPQH
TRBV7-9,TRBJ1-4,ASSREGTGGLKLF
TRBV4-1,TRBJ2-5,ASSQGALVKTQY
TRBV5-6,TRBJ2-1,ASSPSPGTSVNNEQF
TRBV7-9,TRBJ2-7,ASSLVAGKVYEQY
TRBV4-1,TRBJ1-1,ASRSGQGDEAF
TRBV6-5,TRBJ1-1,ASRQGMNTEAF
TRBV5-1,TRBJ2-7,ASSSTGMNEQY
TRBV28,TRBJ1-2,ASSSGTGNYGYT
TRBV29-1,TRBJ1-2,SVESRYGYT
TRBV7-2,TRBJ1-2,ASSYGTADTNYGYT
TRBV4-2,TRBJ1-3,ASSQAAGPGNTIY
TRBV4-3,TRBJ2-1,ASSQEEGLAGVRYNEQF
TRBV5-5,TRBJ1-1,ASSLSGVRGVTNTEAF